Each of the 23 T cell receptor beta chains below was sequenced from the same sample in a study of cytomegalovirus exposure and HLA in healthy donors. PCR amplification relied on 60 Vbeta primers (plus 13 Jbeta primers). Data came from immunoSEQ multiplex PCR; TCRdb stores just in-frame clones and leaves some out. This sample has 100,000 to 150,000 clones, with about 73% found just once. Sequenced material: PBMCs. Every receptor here comes from a woman aged 45-60 years in good health and CMV-seropositive.

The chain is built from TRBV6-1 and TRBJ2-5; D is perhaps TRBD2 (8 bases). This CDR3 is 15 amino acids long. Per the germline V gene, CDR1 is MNHNS and CDR2 is SASEGT. V was pared by 7 bases and J by 2 bases, with 17 bases between. CDR3 bases: TGTGCCAGCATGGGCGGGGGGACAGCACAAGAGACCCAGTACTTC. It encodes CASMGGGTAQETQYF.

This rearrangement joins TRBV11-1 to TRBJ2-7; possibly TRBD1 for D (6 bases). Trimming removed 5 bases from V and 3 bases from J, with 14 bases in between. Looked up from germline, CDR1 is SGHAT and CDR2 is FQDESV (reference sequence). The CDR3 contains 14 residues. The CDR3 region has the DNA TGTGCCAGCAGCCCCCGGGACACCTTCTACGAGCAGTACTTC. Translated: CASSPRDTFYEQYF.

The chain recombines TRBV2 with TRBJ1-1; D remains ambiguous. CDR1 SNHLY and CDR2 FYNNEI come from the germline V gene. The CDR3 runs to 15 residues. The germline V and J ends were trimmed by 7 bases and 1 base, with 16 bases remaining between them. CDR3 sequence reads: CASTPSRTANTEAFF. DNA for the CDR3: TGTGCCAGCACTCCCTCCCGGACTGCGAACACTGAAGCTTTCTTT.

V is TRBV6-5 and J is TRBJ1-6; D remains ambiguous. The V gene's germline CDR1 is MNHEY and CDR2 SVGAGI. Trimming shortened V by 6 bases and J by 14 bases, and 11 bases separated the two germline ends. The CDR3 length is 11 residues. The chain's CDR3 is CASRSGGALHF. The CDR3 DNA reads as TGTGCCAGCAGGTCAGGCGGGGCCCTCCACTTT.

V gene TRBV5-4 combines with J gene TRBJ1-2; D gene unclear. The CDR3 loop spans 14 amino acids. Trimming took off 2 bases at V and 7 bases at J, with 15 bases between the two ends. Germline assignment: CDR1 SGHNT and CDR2 YYREEE (reference sequence). DNA for the CDR3: TGTGCCAGCAGCTTCTGGCAGGCCCCACTTGGCTACACCTTC. Amino acid sequence: CASSFWQAPLGYTF.

This clone was seen only once. This chain links TRBV30 with TRBJ1-3, with D possibly TRBD1 on 5 matching bases. Germline V lookup: CDR1 GTSNPN, CDR2 SVGIG (reference sequence). The CDR3 loop spans 13 amino acids. Trimming cost V 1 base and J 4 bases, with 8 bases left between them. CDR3 coding DNA: TGTGCCTGGAGTGGGGGGAGGGGAAACACCATATATTTT. It yields the protein CAWSGGRGNTIYF.

This clone appeared a few times. The J gene is TRBJ2-3, the V gene TRBV6-1; 7 bases agree with TRBD2. Germline V gene data show CDR1 as MNHNS and CDR2 as SASEGT. This CDR3 spans 14 amino acids. V lost 6 bases and J lost 2; bases outside the gene matches: 5. CDR3 in DNA: TGTGCCAGCAGCCGACTAGCACACACAGATACGCAGTATTTT. Its translation: CASSRLAHTDTQYF.

This chain uses TRBV9 with TRBJ2-1; 13 bases fit TRBD2. J was trimmed by 10 bases and V by 0 bases; bases with no gene match: 4. Germline loops: CDR1 SGDLS, CDR2 YYNGEE. This CDR3 is 15 amino acids long. This chain's CDR3 is CASSVATTSGGEQFF. The CDR3 DNA reads as TGTGCCAGCAGCGTAGCTACGACTAGCGGGGGGGAGCAGTTCTTC.

The chain uses TRBV7-2 and TRBJ2-1, with D unresolved. Germline V gene data show CDR1 as SGHTA and CDR2 as FQGNSA. The CDR3 spans 13 residues. V dropped 5 bases and J dropped 2 bases, with 7 bases sitting between them. The CDR3 sequence: CASSPGPYNEQFF. The DNA for the CDR3 is TGTGCCAGCAGCCCAGGTCCCTACAATGAGCAGTTCTTC.

In its sample, this clone was seen once. The rearrangement joins TRBV4-2 to TRBJ2-7; 7 nucleotides match TRBD2. This CDR3 is built from 17 residues. CDR1 and CDR2 (germline): LGHNA, YNFKEQ. J gave up 0 bases and V 4 bases, and 12 bases lay outside the gene matches. CDR3 in amino acids: CASSLQDGASGSYEQYF. The CDR3 DNA sequence: TGTGCCAGCAGCCTACAAGATGGCGCTAGCGGCTCCTACGAGCAGTACTTC.

This chain uses TRBV5-4 with TRBJ1-2; D is possibly TRBD1 (6 bases). The CDR3 has 16 residues. Germline CDR1 reads SGHNT; CDR2 reads YYREEE (reference sequence). The V end lost 0 bases, the J end lost 4 bases, and 16 bases lay between the germline ends. CDR3 DNA: TGTGCCAGCAGCTTGGAAGGGAGCAGGGGAAGCTATGGCTACACCTTC. This gives the protein CASSLEGSRGSYGYTF.

V and J are TRBV27 and TRBJ1-4; 7 nucleotides agree with TRBD1. The CDR3 is made up of 17 amino acids. The trim removed 5 bases at V and 0 bases at J, leaving 9 bases unmatched. CDR1 is MNHEY and CDR2 is SMNVEV in the germline V gene (reference sequence). CDR3 DNA sequence: TGTGCCAGCAGTCCCCGGGACAGACAAGCAACTAATGAAAAACTGTTTTTT. Protein: CASSPRDRQATNEKLFF. The variable domain in full, with the rest retrieved from reference TRBV27 and TRBJ1-4, is EAQVTQNPRYLITVTGKKLTVTCSQNMNHEYMSWYRQDPGLGLRQIYYSMNVEVTDKGDVPEGYKVSRKEKRNFPLILESPSPNQTSLYFCASSPRDRQATNEKLFFGSGTQLSVL.

This chain joins TRBV19 and TRBJ2-7, with a tentative D call TRBD1 (6 bases). CDR1 is LNHDA and CDR2 is SQIVND in the germline V gene (reference sequence). This CDR3 contains 13 residues. V lost 4 bases and J 1 base, leaving 8 bases between the germline ends. The CDR3 DNA reads as TGTGCCAGTAGTACCGGGACATCCTACGAGCAGTACTTC. Translation: CASSTGTSYEQYF.

The chain recombines TRBV19 with TRBJ1-5, with no clear D. Germline values: CDR1 LNHDA, CDR2 SQIVND (reference sequence). Trimming removed 7 bases at V and 1 base at J, with 11 bases between. The CDR3 length is 14 residues. CDR3 nucleotides: TGTGCCAGTACCCCCGCAGGAAGCAATCAGCCCCAGCATTTT. It is translated as CASTPAGSNQPQHF.

This sequence joins TRBV7-8 and TRBJ2-3; 8 nucleotides align to TRBD2. V lost 5 bases and J lost 1; bases outside the gene matches: 5. The CDR3 is 15 residues long. Germline V gene sequence: CDR1 SGHVS, CDR2 FQNEAQ. The CDR3 region is CASSRREGGTDTQYF. As DNA, the CDR3 is TGTGCCAGCAGCCGTCGGGAGGGGGGCACAGATACGCAGTATTTT.

The chain joins TRBV5-1 to TRBJ2-3; a possible D gene is TRBD1 (6 bases). CDR3 length equals 13 residues. With 7 bases removed from V and 2 bases from J, the gap between germline ends came to 11 bases. Germline lookup yields CDR1 SGHRS and CDR2 YFSETQ. The CDR3 sequence: CASQTGATDTQYF. CDR3 in DNA: TGCGCCAGCCAGACAGGTGCCACAGATACGCAGTATTTT. Filled out from reference TRBV5-1 and TRBJ2-3, the complete variable domain reads KAGVTQTPRYLIKTRGQQVTLSCSPISGHRSVSWYQQTPGQGLQFLFEYFSETQRNKGNFPGRFSGRQFSNSRSEMNVSTLELGDSALYLCASQTGATDTQYFGPGTRLTVL.

The J gene is TRBJ2-1, the V gene TRBV7-2, with 10 bases that match TRBD2. Trimming cost V 1 base and J 8 bases; bases outside gene matches: 5. The CDR3 is made up of 15 amino acids. The germline CDR1 and CDR2 sequences are SGHTA and FQGNSA. CDR3 amino acids: CASSLGALAGDEQFF. In DNA form, the CDR3 reads TGTGCCAGCAGCTTAGGGGCCCTAGCGGGGGATGAGCAGTTCTTC.

This clone was seen just once. V and J are TRBV4-2 and TRBJ2-5; maybe TRBD2 (6 bases). The germline CDR1 and CDR2 sequences are LGHNA and YNFKEQ. The ends were cut back, 5 bases at V and 1 base at J, with 14 bases in the middle. This CDR3 contains 15 residues. The CDR3 nucleotides are TGTGCCAGCAGCGTAAATTCGGGAGTCCAAGAGACCCAGTACTTC. Residues: CASSVNSGVQETQYF.

This clone came up a few times. The rearrangement links TRBV29-1 to TRBJ2-7; tentatively, D is TRBD2 (6 bases). This CDR3 contains 11 residues. Germline CDR1 reads SQVTM; CDR2 reads ANQGSEA. Deletions cut 5 bases from V and 6 bases from J, with 11 bases between. This CDR3 reads CSVSGQIEQYF. CDR3 sequence (DNA): TGCAGCGTTAGCGGGCAGATCGAGCAGTACTTC.

This chain joins TRBV18 and TRBJ2-1; 15 nucleotides align to TRBD2. Germline V lookup: CDR1 KGHSH, CDR2 LQKENI. The CDR3 is made up of 18 amino acids. Unmatched junction bases numbered 8, after V lost 3 bases and J lost 5 bases. The CDR3 protein is CASSPVPGLAGGNNEQFF. The DNA for the CDR3 is TGTGCCAGCTCACCCGTCCCGGGACTAGCGGGGGGTAACAATGAGCAGTTCTTC.

This chain connects TRBV5-1 to TRBJ1-1; TRBD1 is a possible D gene (5 bases). Trimming took 2 bases from V and 3 from J, leaving 14 bases between them. This CDR3 has 15 residues. Germline lookup yields CDR1 SGHRS and CDR2 YFSETQ. The CDR3 DNA is TGCGCCAGCAGCTTAAAGGACATATGGGACACTGAAGCTTTCTTT. It encodes CASSLKDIWDTEAFF.

This clone was recorded a few times. CDR3 amino acids: CASGLTGGGTDTQYF. The CDR3 region has the DNA TGTGCTAGTGGTTTGACGGGGGGAGGCACAGATACGCAGTATTTT. The chain combines TRBV12-5 with TRBJ2-3, with 7 nucleotides matching TRBD2. CDR1 is LGHNT and CDR2 is FRNRAP in the germline V gene. There are 15 residues in the CDR3. Trimming cost V 2 bases and J 1 base; bases outside gene matches: 3.

The chain has TRBV19 and TRBJ2-7, with 15 bases matching TRBD2. Per the germline V gene, CDR1 is LNHDA and CDR2 is SQIVND (reference sequence). The junction had 16 bases not matched to a gene; V was cut back by 6 bases and J by 7 bases. This CDR3 region has 18 residues. The CDR3 spells CASSSGLAGGARVEEQYF. DNA of the CDR3: TGTGCCAGTAGCTCGGGACTAGCGGGGGGAGCCCGAGTGGAAGAGCAGTACTTC.